This T cell receptor beta chain was recovered during a study of T cell responses to AZD1222 COVID-19 vaccine. As for this clone: Antigen unknown.

The CDR3 has 13 residues. Germline V CDR1 and CDR2: WSHSY, SAAADI. V lost 6 bases and J lost 5, with 13 bases in between. Study observations and caveats: Among AZD1222 vaccinees, only 5 or 6 were seropositive at baseline. Most donors were white British and more were female, and clonal diversity was possibly underestimated. CD4 TCRs covered the whole spike, strongest at regions 160-218 and 743-854.

The protocol was immunoSEQ multiplex PCR, while the TCRdb copy is restricted to in-frame clones and leaves out a portion. This table has roughly 180,000 clones, around 94% appearing once. The TCR sequence derives from an adult who received the AZD1222 COVID-19 vaccine. Material: peripheral blood, obtained 28 days after the second AZD1222 dose. This chain uses TRBV10-2 with TRBJ1-2, with D possibly matching TRBD1 (6 bases). The CDR3 here is CASRSLQGYGYTF. Written as DNA, the CDR3 is TGCGCCAGCAGGAGCTTACAGGGTTATGGCTACACCTTC.